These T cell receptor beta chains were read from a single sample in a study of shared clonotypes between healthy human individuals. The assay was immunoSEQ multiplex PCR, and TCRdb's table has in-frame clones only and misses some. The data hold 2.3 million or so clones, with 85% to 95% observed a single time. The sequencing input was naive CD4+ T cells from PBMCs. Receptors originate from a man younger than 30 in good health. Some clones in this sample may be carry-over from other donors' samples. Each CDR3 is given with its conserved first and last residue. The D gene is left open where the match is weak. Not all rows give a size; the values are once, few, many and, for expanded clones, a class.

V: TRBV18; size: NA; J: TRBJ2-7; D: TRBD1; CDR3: CASSPGTGGLAYEQYF; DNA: TGTGCCAGCTCACCAGGTACAGGGGGACTGGCCTACGAGCAGTACTTC
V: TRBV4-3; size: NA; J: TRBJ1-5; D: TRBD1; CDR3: CASSQERQGSQPQHF; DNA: TGCGCCAGCAGCCAAGAACGACAGGGATCTCAGCCCCAGCATTTT
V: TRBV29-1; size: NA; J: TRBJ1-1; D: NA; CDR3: CSAPTPLTEAFF; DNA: TGCAGCGCCCCGACACCCCTCACTGAAGCTTTCTTT
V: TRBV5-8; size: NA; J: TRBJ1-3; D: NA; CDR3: CASSLPGTGTGNTIYF; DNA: TGTGCCAGCAGCTTGCCCGGGACGGGAACTGGAAACACCATATATTTT
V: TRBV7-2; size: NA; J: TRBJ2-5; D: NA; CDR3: CASSPRGYQETQYF; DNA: TGTGCCAGCAGCCCAAGGGGGTACCAAGAGACCCAGTACTTC
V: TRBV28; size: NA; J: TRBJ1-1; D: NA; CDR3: CASSFYGGTEAFF; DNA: TGTGCCAGCAGTTTTTACGGGGGCACTGAAGCTTTCTTT
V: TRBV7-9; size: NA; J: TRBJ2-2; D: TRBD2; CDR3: CASNVAGVSAGELFF; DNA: TGTGCCAGCAACGTAGCGGGAGTTTCGGCCGGGGAGCTGTTTTTT
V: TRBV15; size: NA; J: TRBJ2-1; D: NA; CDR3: CATSREGGRLVFF; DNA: TGTGCCACCAGCAGAGAGGGCGGCCGGTTGGTGTTCTTC
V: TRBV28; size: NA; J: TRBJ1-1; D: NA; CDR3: CASSLTGKGTEAFF; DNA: TGTGCCAGCAGTTTGACGGGGAAGGGGACTGAAGCTTTCTTT
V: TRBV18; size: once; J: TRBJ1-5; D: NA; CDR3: CASSPSTGSQPQHF; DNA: TGTGCCAGCTCACCTTCGACCGGGAGTCAGCCCCAGCATTTT
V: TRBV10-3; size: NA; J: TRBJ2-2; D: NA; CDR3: CAISDRRELFF; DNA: TGTGCCATCAGTGACAGGAGGGAGCTGTTTTTT
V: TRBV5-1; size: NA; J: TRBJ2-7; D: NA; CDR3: CASSPTPIQRYEQYF; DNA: TGCGCCAGCAGCCCCACCCCCATTCAGCGATACGAGCAGTACTTC
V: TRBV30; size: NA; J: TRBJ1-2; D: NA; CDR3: CAWGPRMLDYGYTF; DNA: TGTGCCTGGGGTCCCCGGATGTTGGACTATGGCTACACCTTC
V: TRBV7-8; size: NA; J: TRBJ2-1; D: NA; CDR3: CASSLRGISYNEQFF; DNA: TGTGCCAGCAGCTTACGCGGGATCTCCTACAATGAGCAGTTCTTC
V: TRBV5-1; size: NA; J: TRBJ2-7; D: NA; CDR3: CASSLVSGQFSYEQYF; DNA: TGCGCCAGCAGCTTGGTCTCCGGACAGTTTTCCTACGAGCAGTACTTC
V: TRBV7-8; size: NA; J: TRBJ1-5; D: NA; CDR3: CASSLPNGAQHF; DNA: TGTGCCAGCAGCTTACCGAACGGGGCCCAGCATTTT
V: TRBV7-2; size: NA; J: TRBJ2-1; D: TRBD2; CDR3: CASSLMLLASGYNEQFF; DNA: TGTGCCAGCAGCTTAATGCTTCTTGCTAGCGGATACAATGAGCAGTTCTTC
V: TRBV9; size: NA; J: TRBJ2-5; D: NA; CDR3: CASGGAPDSQETQYF; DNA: TGTGCCAGCGGGGGGGCCCCAGATAGCCAAGAGACCCAGTACTTC
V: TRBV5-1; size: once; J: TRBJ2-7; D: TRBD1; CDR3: CASSPRTGSYEQYF; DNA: TGCGCCAGCAGCCCTCGGACAGGTTCCTACGAGCAGTACTTC
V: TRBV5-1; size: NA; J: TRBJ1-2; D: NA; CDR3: CASSPPGGTNYGYTF; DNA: TGCGCCAGCAGCCCCCCCGGGGGCACTAACTATGGCTACACCTTC
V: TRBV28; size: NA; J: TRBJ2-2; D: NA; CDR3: CASTDRGARNTGELFF; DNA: TGTGCCAGCACCGACCGGGGGGCGCGGAACACCGGGGAGCTGTTTTTT
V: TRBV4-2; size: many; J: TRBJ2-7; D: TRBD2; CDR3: CASSQPWRESYEQYF; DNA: TGTGCCAGCAGCCAGCCTTGGCGGGAGAGCTACGAGCAGTACTTC
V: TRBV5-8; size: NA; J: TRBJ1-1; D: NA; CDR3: CASSLVEAFF; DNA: TGTGCCAGCAGCTTGGTTGAAGCTTTCTTT
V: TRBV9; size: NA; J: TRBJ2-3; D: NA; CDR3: CASSVGAGGTDTQYF; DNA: TGTGCCAGCAGCGTAGGGGCGGGCGGCACAGATACGCAGTATTTT
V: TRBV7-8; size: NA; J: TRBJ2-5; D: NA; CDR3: CASSLVRGLGETQYF; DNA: TGTGCCAGCAGCTTAGTCCGGGGCCTGGGAGAGACCCAGTACTTC
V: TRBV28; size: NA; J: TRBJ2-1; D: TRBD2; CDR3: CASSLGSGRVTQQFF; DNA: TGTGCCAGCAGTCTGGGCAGCGGGAGGGTGACTCAGCAGTTCTTC
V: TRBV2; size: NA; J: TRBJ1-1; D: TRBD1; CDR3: CASTLSGTGEAFF; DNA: TGTGCCAGCACCCTCTCCGGGACAGGTGAAGCTTTCTTT
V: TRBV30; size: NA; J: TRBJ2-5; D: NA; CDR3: CAGESGTQYF; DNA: TGTGCCGGAGAGAGCGGGACCCAGTACTTC
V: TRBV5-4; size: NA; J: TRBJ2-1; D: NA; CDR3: CASSLDRANEQFF; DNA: TGTGCCAGCAGCTTGGACAGGGCGAATGAGCAGTTCTTC
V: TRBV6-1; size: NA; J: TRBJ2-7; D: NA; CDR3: CASSERGASYEQYF; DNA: TGTGCCAGCAGTGAACGCGGAGCCTCCTACGAGCAGTACTTC
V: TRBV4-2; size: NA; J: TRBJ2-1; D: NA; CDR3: CASSSRRALENEQFF; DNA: TGTGCCAGCAGCTCCCGGAGGGCCCTCGAAAATGAGCAGTTCTTC
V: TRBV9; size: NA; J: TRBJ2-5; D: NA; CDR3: CASSVGVGGPQYF; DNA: TGTGCCAGCAGCGTAGGGGTGGGAGGACCCCAGTACTTC
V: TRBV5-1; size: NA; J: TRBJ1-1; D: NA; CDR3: CASSLVGGVFTEAFF; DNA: TGCGCCAGCAGCTTGGTGGGGGGAGTTTTCACTGAAGCTTTCTTT
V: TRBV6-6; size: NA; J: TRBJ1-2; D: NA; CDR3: CASSSAAEGYTF; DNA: TGTGCCAGCAGTTCGGCAGCGGAGGGCTACACCTTC